The next 19 T cell receptor beta chains were all read from a single sample in a study of T cells in women clearing cervical HPV infection. Profiling relied on immunoSEQ multiplex PCR, and the TCRdb table lists in-frame clones only, not all of them. Reported are some 30,000 clones; the ten largest clones contain roughly 6.5%. The sequencing input was blood buffy coat. These receptors originate from a woman aged 18 to 75 with a cervical HPV16 infection that either progressed to CIN3+ or cleared (not recorded which).

As for this clone: The sequence runs out 3 residues before the end of the CDR3; the remainder is reconstructed from the germline J gene. V gene TRBV5-1 combines with J gene TRBJ1-1; 7 bases agree with TRBD1. The CDR3 spans 15 residues. Trimming at V came to 3 bases and at J to 4 bases, leaving 9 bases not matched to a gene. Germline CDR1 SGHRS, CDR2 YFSETQ. CDR3 DNA, as far as it was read: TGCGCCAGCAGCTCCCGGGACAGTGGGGCCACTGAA. Translating gives CASSSRDSGATE. The whole CDR3 sequence is CASSSRDSGATEAFF.

A word on this clone: Read data end 3 residues before the CDR3 end; the end is taken from the germline J gene. The chain is built from TRBV6-2 or TRBV6-3 and TRBJ1-2; 9 nucleotides match TRBD1. The CDR3 sequence is 16 residues long. Germline loops: CDR1 MNHEY, CDR2 SVGEGT. V was pared by 4 bases and J by 2 bases, with 8 bases of the junction left unmatched. CDR3 region: CASSLPRGQGNYGYTF. The part of the CDR3 DNA that was read is TGTGCCAGCAGTTTGCCCCGAGGACAGGGGAACTATGGC.

Comments on this clone: The observed sequence ends 3 residues before the CDR3 terminus, with the missing tail filled in from the germline J gene. J is TRBJ1-1 and V is TRBV7-8, with unresolved D. There are 13 residues in the CDR3. Germline values: CDR1 SGHVS, CDR2 FQNEAQ. V dropped 1 base and J dropped 0 bases, with 3 bases sitting between them. CDR3 bases read: TGTGCCAGCAGCTTAGACATGAACACTGAA. This encodes CASSLDMNTE. The entire CDR3 reads CASSLDMNTEAFF.

Notes on this clone: With the read ending 3 residues before the CDR3 end, the germline J gene is used to fill in that end. This chain links TRBV20-1 with TRBJ1-4; D may be TRBD1 (5 bases). CDR1 and CDR2 from the germline V gene are DFQATT and SNEGSKA (reference sequence). The CDR3 extends over 13 amino acids. The CDR3 sequence: CSARDRGGGELFF. CDR3 DNA, as far as it was read: TGCAGTGCTAGAGATAGAGGCGGAGGGGAA.

Worth noting for this clone: The sequenced fragment ends 3 residues before the CDR3 boundary, so the rest is inferred from the germline J gene. The rearrangement joins TRBV5-1 to TRBJ1-1; TRBD1 might be the D (6 bases). V lost 4 bases to trimming and J lost 6 bases, with 19 bases between them. Per the germline V gene, CDR1 is SGHRS and CDR2 is YFSETQ. The CDR3 sequence is 15 residues long. The CDR3 protein is CASSNPTGLAAEAFF. The sequenced CDR3 bases are TGCGCCAGCAGCAACCCGACAGGACTCGCCGCTGAA.

Here the CDR3 reads CALRGAQETQYF. The sequenced CDR3 bases are TGTGCCTTGCGGGGGGCCCAAGAGACC. The V gene is TRBV30, the J gene TRBJ2-5; 8 positions agree with TRBD2. The missing CDR3 end, 3 residues past where the read stops, is filled in from the germline J gene. Germline V gene sequence: CDR1 GTSNPN, CDR2 SVGIG (reference sequence). V was pared by 7 bases and J by 1 base, with 2 bases of the junction left unmatched. The CDR3 runs to 12 residues.

Remarks on this clone: Sequencing ends 3 residues short of the CDR3 end; the germline J gene provides the rest. J is TRBJ2-5 and V is TRBV20-1; perhaps TRBD1 as D (7 bases). Trimming pared 6 bases from V and 4 bases from J, leaving 15 bases between. From germline, CDR1 is DFQATT and CDR2 SNEGSKA (reference sequence). The CDR3 spans 13 residues. The CDR3 protein is CSAPQQGGETQYF. The part of the CDR3 DNA that was read is TGCAGTGCGCCGCAGCAGGGGGGAGAGACC.

On this clone itself: The read falls 3 residues short of the CDR3 end, and the missing part is taken from the germline J gene. V and J are TRBV6-2 or TRBV6-3 and TRBJ2-5; no firm D call. With 1 base removed from V and 5 bases from J, the gap between germline ends came to 8 bases. The germline V gene has CDR1 MNHEY and CDR2 SVGEGT. The CDR3 contains 13 residues. The DNA read from the CDR3 is TGTGCCAGCAGTTACTTAGGGTTCGAGACC. It codes for CASSYLGFET. The full CDR3 sequence reads CASSYLGFETQYF.

Details on this clone: The DNA ends 3 residues before the CDR3 does, and the rest of the CDR3 is filled in from the germline J gene. The gene calls are TRBV10-1 and TRBJ1-1, with D unresolved. The V gene's germline CDR1 is WNHNN and CDR2 SYGVQD (reference sequence). The ends were cut back, 2 bases at V and 4 bases at J, with 11 bases in the middle. The CDR3 spans 14 residues. CDR3 bases read: TGCGCCAGCAGTGAGGAGCCAATCGGCACTGAA. This encodes CASSEEPIGTE. The entire CDR3 protein is CASSEEPIGTEAFF.

Turning to this clone: The CDR3 goes on 3 residues after the read ends, and that part is filled in from the germline J gene. The chain recombines TRBV11-3 with TRBJ2-3; D remains unclear. The CDR3 runs 13 residues. The germline V gene has CDR1 SGHNT and CDR2 YENEEA. Partial CDR3 DNA: TGTGCCAGCAGCTTAAACAACCAAGAGACG. This encodes CASSLNNQET. The whole CDR3 sequence reads CASSLNNQETQYF.

A remark on this clone: From the germline J gene comes the end of the CDR3, since the read stops 3 residues before it. The chain links TRBV20-1 to TRBJ1-5; 7 bases agree with TRBD1. Germline CDR1 and CDR2: DFQATT and SNEGSKA (reference sequence). This CDR3 comprises 14 residues. Germline trimming cut 5 bases from V and 4 bases from J; bases unmatched to any gene: 8. The CDR3 bases that were read are TGCAGTGCTTCAACCGGGACAGCGAATCAGCCC. Translation gives CSASTGTANQP. The whole CDR3 protein is CSASTGTANQPQHF.

A remark on this clone: The read ends 3 residues early relative to the CDR3; the germline J gene fills the gap. The chain is built from TRBV28 and TRBJ2-7; maybe TRBD2 (6 bases). CDR3 size: 14 residues. CDR1 is MDHEN and CDR2 is SYDVKM in the germline V gene. V lost 2 bases, J lost 0 bases, and 8 bases lay in between. The CDR3 is CASSLGGVSYEQYF. The DNA read from the CDR3 is TGTGCCAGCAGTTTAGGCGGGGTCTCCTACGAG.

Note on this clone: The CDR3 end falls 3 residues outside the read, so it is completed with the germline J gene. The chain has TRBV5-1 and TRBJ2-6; perhaps TRBD1 as D (8 bases). The CDR3 has 18 residues. Germline V gene data show CDR1 as SGHRS and CDR2 as YFSETQ. Trimming stripped 0 bases from V and 0 bases from J, with 13 bases between. The part of the CDR3 DNA that was read is TGCGCCAGCAGCTTGGATACAGGGGGGGTCTCTGGGGCCAACGTC. Its protein is CASSLDTGGVSGANV. The CDR3 in its entirety is CASSLDTGGVSGANVLTF.

A remark on this clone: The DNA ends 3 residues before the CDR3 does, and the rest of the CDR3 is filled in from the germline J gene. The chain links TRBV20-1 to TRBJ2-5, with 7 bases identical to TRBD1. CDR1 and CDR2 from the germline V gene are DFQATT and SNEGSKA (reference sequence). Trimming removed 5 bases from V and 4 bases from J; junction bases left unmatched: 13. The CDR3 consists of 15 residues. The sequenced CDR3 bases are TGCAGTGCTGGGCGACAGGGCCCGCGAGGAGAGACC. Translated, it gives CSAGRQGPRGET. The CDR3 as a whole reads CSAGRQGPRGETQYF.

Turning to this clone: The junction differs from germline at one of its ends, possibly a read error. The CDR3 loop is CASSQDTRGRVGYTF. The covered CDR3 bases are TGCGCCAGCAGCCAAGATACCAGGGGAAGGGTCGGC. This chain connects TRBV4-2 to TRBJ1-2; D perhaps matches TRBD1 (6 bases). The read stops 3 residues short of the end of the CDR3; the missing end is completed from the germline J gene. Germline CDR1 LGHNA, CDR2 YNFKEQ. CDR3 size: 15 residues.

Turning to this clone: The CDR3 end falls 3 residues outside the read, so it is completed with the germline J gene. V and J are TRBV19 and TRBJ1-2; TRBD1 agrees at 7 bases. Trimming took 11 bases from V and 6 from J; bases not matched to a gene: 12. The CDR3 covers 13 residues. Germline CDR1 and CDR2: LNHDA and SQIVND (reference sequence). CDR3 DNA (partial): TGTGCCGGCCGCACAGGGGCTGCTGATGGC. Protein: CAGRTGAADG. The whole CDR3 is CAGRTGAADGYTF.

The sequenced CDR3 bases are TGTGCCAGTAGTCGTGAGAGGTATATGAACACTGAA. This gives the protein CASSRERYMNTE. In full, the CDR3 is CASSRERYMNTEAFF. This chain links TRBV19 with TRBJ1-1, with D unclear. The DNA ends 3 residues before the CDR3 does, and the rest of the CDR3 is filled in from the germline J gene. The germline V gene encodes CDR1 LNHDA and CDR2 SQIVND (reference sequence). V was shortened by 5 bases and J by 0 bases, with 13 bases between the two germline ends. This CDR3 comprises 15 residues.

To note about this clone: The CDR3 end lies 3 residues beyond the end of the read and is filled in from the germline J gene. The chain is built from TRBV18 and TRBJ2-7, with D perhaps TRBD1 or TRBD2 (5 bases each). The CDR3 is 15 residues long. Germline-derived CDR1 and CDR2 are KGHSH and LQKENI. Deletions cut 2 bases from V and 0 bases from J, with 11 bases between. CDR3: CASSPAAGSSYEQYF. The CDR3 DNA, read in part, is TGTGCCAGCTCACCAGCGGCAGGGAGCTCCTACGAG. The complete variable domain, with remaining parts taken from reference TRBV18 and TRBJ2-7, reads NAGVMQNPRHLVRRRGQEARLRCSPMKGHSHVYWYRQLPEEGLKFMVYLQKENIIDESGMPKERFSAEFPKEGPSILRIQQVVRGDSAAYFCASSPAAGSSYEQYFGPGTRLTVT.

A note on this clone: Read data end 3 residues before the CDR3 end; the end is taken from the germline J gene. This chain connects TRBV19 to TRBJ1-5; D unresolved. The CDR3 sequence is 16 residues long. Germline V gene sequence: CDR1 LNHDA, CDR2 SQIVND (reference sequence). The V end lost 0 bases, the J end lost 0 bases, and 9 bases lay between the germline ends. CDR3 in amino acids: CASSIEQRGSNQPQHF. The sequenced CDR3 bases are TGTGCCAGTAGTATAGAACAGCGGGGTAGCAATCAGCCC.